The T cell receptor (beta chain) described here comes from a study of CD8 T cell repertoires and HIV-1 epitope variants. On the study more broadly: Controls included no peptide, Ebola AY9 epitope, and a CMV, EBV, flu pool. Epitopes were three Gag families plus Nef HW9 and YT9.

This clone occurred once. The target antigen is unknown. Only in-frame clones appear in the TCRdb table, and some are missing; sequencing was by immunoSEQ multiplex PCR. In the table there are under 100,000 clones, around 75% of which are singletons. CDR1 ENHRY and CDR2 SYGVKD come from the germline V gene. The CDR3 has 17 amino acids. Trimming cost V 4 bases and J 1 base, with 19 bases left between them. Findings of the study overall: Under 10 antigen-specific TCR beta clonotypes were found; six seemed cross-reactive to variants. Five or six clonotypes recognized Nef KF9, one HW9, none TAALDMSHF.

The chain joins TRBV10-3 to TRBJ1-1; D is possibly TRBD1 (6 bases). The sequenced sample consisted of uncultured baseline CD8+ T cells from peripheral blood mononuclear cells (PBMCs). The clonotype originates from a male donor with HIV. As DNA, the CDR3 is TGTGCCATCAGTGGAACGGGGGCGATCGTCGGGAACACTGAAGCTTTCTTT. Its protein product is CAISGTGAIVGNTEAFF.